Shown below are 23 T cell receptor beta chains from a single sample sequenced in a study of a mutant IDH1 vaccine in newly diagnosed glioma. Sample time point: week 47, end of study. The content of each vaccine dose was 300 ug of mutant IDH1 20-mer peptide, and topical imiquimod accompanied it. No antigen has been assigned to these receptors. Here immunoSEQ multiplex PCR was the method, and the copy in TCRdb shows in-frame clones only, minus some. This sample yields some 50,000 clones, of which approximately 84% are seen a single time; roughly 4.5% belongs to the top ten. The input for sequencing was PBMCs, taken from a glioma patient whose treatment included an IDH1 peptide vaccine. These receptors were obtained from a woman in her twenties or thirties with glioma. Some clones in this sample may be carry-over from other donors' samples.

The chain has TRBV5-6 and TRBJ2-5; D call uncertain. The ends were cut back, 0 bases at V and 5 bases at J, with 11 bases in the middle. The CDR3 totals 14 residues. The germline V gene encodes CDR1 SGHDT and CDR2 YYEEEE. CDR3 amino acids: CASSLDTLVETQYF. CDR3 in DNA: TGTGCCAGCAGCTTGGACACCCTGGTGGAGACCCAGTACTTC. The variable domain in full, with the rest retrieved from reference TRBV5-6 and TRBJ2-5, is DAGVTQSPTHLIKTRGQQVTLRCSPKSGHDTVSWYQQALGQGPQFIFQYYEEEERQRGNFPDRFSGHQFPNYSSELNVNALLLGDSALYLCASSLDTLVETQYFGPGTRLLVL.

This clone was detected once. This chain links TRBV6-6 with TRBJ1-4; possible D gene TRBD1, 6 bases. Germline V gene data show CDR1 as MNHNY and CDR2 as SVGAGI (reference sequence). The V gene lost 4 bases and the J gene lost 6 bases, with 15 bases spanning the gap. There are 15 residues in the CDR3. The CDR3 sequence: CASSWASGGDEKLFF. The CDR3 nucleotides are TGTGCCAGCAGTTGGGCCTCCGGGGGCGATGAAAAACTGTTTTTT.

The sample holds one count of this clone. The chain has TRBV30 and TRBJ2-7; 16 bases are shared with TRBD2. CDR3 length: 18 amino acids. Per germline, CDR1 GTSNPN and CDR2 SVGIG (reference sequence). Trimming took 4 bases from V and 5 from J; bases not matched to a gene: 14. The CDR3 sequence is CAWTRSRGTSGRADEQYF. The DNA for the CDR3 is TGTGCCTGGACCAGGAGCAGGGGGACTAGCGGGAGGGCTGACGAGCAGTACTTC.

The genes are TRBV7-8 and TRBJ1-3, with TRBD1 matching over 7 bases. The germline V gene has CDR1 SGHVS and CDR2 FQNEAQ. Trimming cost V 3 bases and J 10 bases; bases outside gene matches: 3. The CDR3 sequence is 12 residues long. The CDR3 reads CASSLLQGTIYF. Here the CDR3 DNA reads TGTGCCAGCAGCTTGTTACAGGGGACCATATATTTT.

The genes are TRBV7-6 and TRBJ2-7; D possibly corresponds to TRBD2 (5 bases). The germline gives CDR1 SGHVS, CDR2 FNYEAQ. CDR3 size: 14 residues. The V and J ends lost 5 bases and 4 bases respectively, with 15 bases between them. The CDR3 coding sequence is TGTGCCAGCAGCCCCAACCCTAGCCGGTACGAGCAGTACTTC. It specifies CASSPNPSRYEQYF.

CDR3 DNA sequence: TGCGCCAGCAGTGACAAGCGCGGCGGTGAAGCTTTCTTT. It specifies CASSDKRGGEAFF. V usage is TRBV10-2 and J usage is TRBJ1-1, with D unresolved. CDR3 length: 13 amino acids. Trimming pared 3 bases from V and 7 bases from J, leaving 12 bases between. The germline V gene has CDR1 WSHSY and CDR2 SAAADI.

CDR3 DNA sequence: TGCAGCGTTGAACGGGGGGGGGCAGGGGCTACAGATACGCAGTATTTT. Its translation is CSVERGGAGATDTQYF. This chain joins TRBV29-1 and TRBJ2-3, with 8 bases fitting TRBD2. J lost 3 bases, V lost 2 bases, and 10 bases had no gene match. The CDR3 contains 16 residues. The germline V gene has CDR1 SQVTM and CDR2 ANQGSEA.

The CDR3 coding sequence is TGTGCCAGCGAGAGGGGAGACAATGAGCAGTTCTTC. Amino acids: CASERGDNEQFF. The chain uses TRBV5-8 and TRBJ2-1; the D call may be TRBD1 or TRBD2 (5 bases each). Germline loops: CDR1 SGHTS, CDR2 YDEGEE. The CDR3 contains 12 residues. Trimming took off 7 bases at V and 5 bases at J, with 10 bases between the two ends.

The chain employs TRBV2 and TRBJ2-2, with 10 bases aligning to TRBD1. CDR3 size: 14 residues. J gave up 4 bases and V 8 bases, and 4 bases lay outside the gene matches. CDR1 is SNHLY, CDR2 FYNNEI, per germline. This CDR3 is CASSGQGITGELFF. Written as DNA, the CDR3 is TGTGCCAGCTCGGGACAGGGGATCACCGGGGAGCTGTTTTTT.

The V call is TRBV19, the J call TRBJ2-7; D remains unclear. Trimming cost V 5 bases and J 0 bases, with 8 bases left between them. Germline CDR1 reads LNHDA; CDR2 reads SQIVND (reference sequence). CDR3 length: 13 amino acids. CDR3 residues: CASSETFSYEQYF. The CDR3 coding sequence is TGTGCCAGTAGTGAGACTTTCTCCTACGAGCAGTACTTC.

CDR3 residues: CASSLWVLRETQYF. The DNA for the CDR3 is TGCGCCAGCAGCCTTTGGGTGCTAAGGGAGACCCAGTACTTC. This rearrangement joins TRBV4-1 to TRBJ2-5; no clear D gene. In germline, CDR1 is MGHRA, CDR2 YSYEKL. The CDR3 covers 14 residues. V was clipped by 4 bases and J by 5 bases, with 14 bases between them.

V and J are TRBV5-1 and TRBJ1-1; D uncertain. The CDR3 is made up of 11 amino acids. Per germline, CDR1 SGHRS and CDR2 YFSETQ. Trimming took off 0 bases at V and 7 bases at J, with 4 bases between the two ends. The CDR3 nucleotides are TGCGCCAGCAGCTTGGGGGGTGAAGCTTTCTTT. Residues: CASSLGGEAFF.

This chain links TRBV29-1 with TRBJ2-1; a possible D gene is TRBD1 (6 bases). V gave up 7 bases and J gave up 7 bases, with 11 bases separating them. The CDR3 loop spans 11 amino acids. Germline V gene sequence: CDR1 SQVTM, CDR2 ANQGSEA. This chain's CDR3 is CSAQGQNEQFF. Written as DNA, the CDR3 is TGCAGCGCCCAGGGGCAAAATGAGCAGTTCTTC.

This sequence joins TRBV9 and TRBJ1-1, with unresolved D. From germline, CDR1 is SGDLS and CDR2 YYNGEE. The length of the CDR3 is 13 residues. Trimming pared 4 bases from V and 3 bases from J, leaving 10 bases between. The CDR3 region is CASSLLGDTEAFF. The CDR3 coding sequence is TGTGCCAGCAGCCTCCTGGGAGACACTGAAGCTTTCTTT.

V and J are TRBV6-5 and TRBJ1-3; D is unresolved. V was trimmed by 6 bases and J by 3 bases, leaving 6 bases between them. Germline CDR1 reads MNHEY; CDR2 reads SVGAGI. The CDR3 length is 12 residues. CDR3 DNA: TGTGCCAGCAGCCCCGGTGGAAACACCATATATTTT. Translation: CASSPGGNTIYF.

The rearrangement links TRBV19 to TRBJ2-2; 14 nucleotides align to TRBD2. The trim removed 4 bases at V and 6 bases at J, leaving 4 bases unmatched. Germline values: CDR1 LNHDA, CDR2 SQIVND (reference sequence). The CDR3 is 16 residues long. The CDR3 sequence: CASSTGLAGGPGELFF. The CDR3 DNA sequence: TGTGCCAGTAGTACCGGACTAGCGGGGGGCCCCGGGGAGCTGTTTTTT.

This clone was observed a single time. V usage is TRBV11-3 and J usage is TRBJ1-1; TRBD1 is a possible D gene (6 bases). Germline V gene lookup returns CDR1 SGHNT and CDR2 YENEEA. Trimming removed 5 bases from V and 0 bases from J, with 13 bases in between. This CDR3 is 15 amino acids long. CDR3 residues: CASSRGQLLNTEAFF. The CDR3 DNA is TGTGCCAGCAGCAGAGGACAGCTCTTGAACACTGAAGCTTTCTTT.

The CDR3 region is CASSYAVAGYEQYF. The CDR3 region has the DNA TGTGCCAGCAGCTACGCGGTAGCGGGCTACGAGCAGTACTTC. The chain links TRBV7-9 to TRBJ2-7, with 7 bases that match TRBD2. CDR3 length: 14 residues. The V and J ends lost 4 bases and 3 bases, in that order; junction bases with no gene match: 6. The germline V gene has CDR1 SEHNR and CDR2 FQNEAQ (reference sequence).

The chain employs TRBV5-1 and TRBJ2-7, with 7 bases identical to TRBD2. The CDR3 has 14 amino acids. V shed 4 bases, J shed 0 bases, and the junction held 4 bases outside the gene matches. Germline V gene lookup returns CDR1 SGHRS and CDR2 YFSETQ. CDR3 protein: CASSLWTSSYEQYF. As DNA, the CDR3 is TGCGCCAGCAGCCTGTGGACTAGCTCCTACGAGCAGTACTTC.

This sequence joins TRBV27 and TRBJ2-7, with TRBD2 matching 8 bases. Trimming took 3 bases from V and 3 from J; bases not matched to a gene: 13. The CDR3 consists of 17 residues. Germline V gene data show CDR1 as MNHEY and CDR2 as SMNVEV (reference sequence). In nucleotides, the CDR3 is TGTGCCAGCAGTTTCAAGTTAGCTGAAGCGGGAGTCTACGAGCAGTACTTC. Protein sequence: CASSFKLAEAGVYEQYF.

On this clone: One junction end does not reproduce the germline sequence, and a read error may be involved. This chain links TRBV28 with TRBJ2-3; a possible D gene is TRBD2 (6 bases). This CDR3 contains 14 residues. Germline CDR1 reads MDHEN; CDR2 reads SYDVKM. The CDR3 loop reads CASSLRGSRDTQYF. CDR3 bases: TGTGCCAGCAGTTTACGGGGGAGCAGAGATACGCAGTATTTT.

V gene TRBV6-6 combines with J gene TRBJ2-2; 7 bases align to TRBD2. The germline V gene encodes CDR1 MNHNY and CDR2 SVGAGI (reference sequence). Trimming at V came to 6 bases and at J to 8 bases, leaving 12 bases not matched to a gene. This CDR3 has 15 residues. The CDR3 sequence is CASSHQTSTQGELFF. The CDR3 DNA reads TGTGCCAGCAGCCACCAGACTAGCACTCAAGGGGAGCTGTTTTTT.

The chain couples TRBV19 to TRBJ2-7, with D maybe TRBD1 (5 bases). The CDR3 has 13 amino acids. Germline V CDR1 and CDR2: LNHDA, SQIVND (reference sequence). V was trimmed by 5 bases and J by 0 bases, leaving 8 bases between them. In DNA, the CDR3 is TGTGCCAGTAGTTCGGACACCTCCTACGAGCAGTACTTC. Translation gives CASSSDTSYEQYF.